Detailed here is one T cell receptor beta chain. This clone was detected a few times. Its specific antigen is unknown. No base quality information exists; no much larger clone differs at one position. Libraries were prepared through the immunoSEQ multiplex PCR assay. For TCR sequencing, RNA was extracted from every sample and reverse transcribed into cDNA to serve as template. SuperScript III was used to make first-strand cDNA, primed with a 2:1 mix of oligo-dT and random hexamers. A synthetic immune receptor repertoire was used to measure amplification bias, and any remaining bias was corrected computationally. For the original study's pipeline: After raw reads were preprocessed to remove errors, the CDR3 was defined following IMGT conventions as running from the conserved cysteine to phenylalanine. Clonality was computed by normalizing Shannon entropy by log2 of the number of productive unique TCRs and subtracting the result from 1. Scalp TCRbeta sequences were cross-referenced with sorted blood CD4 and CD8 repertoires so that the CD4 or CD8 identity of scalp clones could be inferred. TCRdb retrieved this table from immuneACCESS and kept in-frame rearrangements only. Not all clones are present; in checked studies, unresolved V genes account for under half, and no reason is known for the remainder. That table is the source of V, J and clone size, and D and trimming were worked out from the DNA. This sample holds roughly 180,000 clones; 51% were observed only once. Over 9% of the sample goes to the ten largest clones.

This sample was included in a study of CD8+ T cells in alopecia areata (dated by TCRdb to 2016 to 2019). With regard to the full study: Treated patients were enrolled in an open-label pilot trial of oral tofacitinib, 5 to 10 mg twice daily, for moderate-to-severe alopecia areata. Biopsies were taken from tofacitinib-treated patients at baseline and again at 4 and 24 weeks into treatment, and several of those patients also had a later scalp biopsy. On the human side, TCRbeta sequencing was run on scalp tissue and on sorted CD4+ and CD8+ peripheral blood T cells from healthy controls and from alopecia areata patients with either patchy or totalis/universalis disease. TCRbeta CDR3 regions were amplified by immunoSEQ multiplex PCR with 35 Vbeta forward and 13 Jbeta reverse primers. The study used high-throughput TCRbeta sequencing to examine T cell clonal expansion in alopecia areata, in both the C3H/HeJ mouse model and human patients. Scalp clonality was compared among normal scalp (n=4), patchy alopecia areata scalp (n=8), and alopecia totalis/universalis scalp (n=8). Tofacitinib was administered for 6 to 18 months, and 6 months of follow-up off drug were then conducted to assess delayed response and recurrence. RNA was obtained with the PAXgene miRNA kit for fixed scalp, the miRNeasy kit for PBMCs, and the RNeasy kit for mouse skin. The SALT score, which quantifies the percentage of affected scalp surface area, was used to measure disease severity in treated patients.

The sample's treatment or condition label is to be understood as: oral pan-JAK inhibitor, 5-10 mg twice daily. Peripheral blood and lesional scalp punch biopsies were obtained from patients with alopecia areata. PBMCs were separated by density centrifugation and stained for CD3, CD4 and CD8, after which CD4+ and CD8+ T cells were sorted on a FACSAria. Results and caveats for the whole study, not just this receptor: Because the treated cohort was small and had only one nonresponder, larger studies are needed to examine links between baseline CD8+ expansion and response. Compared with normal scalp, lesional scalp had higher clonality and more expanded CD8+ clones, particularly in alopecia totalis/universalis, a pattern that suggests antigenic drive. Many expanded lesional clones persisted in scalp and blood during tofacitinib treatment, which may partly explain relapse after stopping treatment. With tofacitinib, both scalp clonality and the number of expanded CD8+ clones among the top 100 scalp clones went down significantly. Scalp TCR repertoire analysis is complicated because resident alphabeta T cells in normal human skin are also sequenced, whereas mouse skin is dominated by gammadelta T cells. Compared with mice, TCR sequences shared between patients were less clear, possibly partly because of HLA diversity across the patient population.

From the germline V gene, CDR1 is LGHNT and CDR2 is FRNRAP. The CDR3 goes from the cysteine to the phenylalanine over 14 residues. This entry keeps only the CDR3 DNA: 42 bases, framed from base 1. The V end loses 7 bases and the J end loses 2 bases, and a stretch of 15 bases separates them. The sample consisted of CD8+ T cells sorted from blood, taken at approximately week 52, from a patient treated with tofacitinib. The chain is encoded by TRBV12-5 joined to TRBJ2-7; 6 matching bases give a weak D call of TRBD2. This receptor was identified in a human donor with alopecia areata. The DNA sequence is TGTGCTAGTGCTTGGGACTCAGGGACCTACGAGCAGTACTTC. This translates into CASAWDSGTYEQYF. The reference TRBV12-5 and TRBJ2-7 proteins fill in what lies around the CDR3, so the full variable domain reads DARVTQTPRHKVTEMGQEVTMRCQPILGHNTVFWYRQTMMQGLELLAYFRNRAPLDDSGMPKDRFSAEMPDATLATLKIQPSEPRDSAVYFCASAWDSGTYEQYFGPGTRLTVT.